The rows below give T cell receptor beta chains drawn from one sample of a study of blood T cells in healthy people across ages. A single record per CDR3 protein comes from TCRdb applying MiXCR to the 5' RACE reads. The repertoire holds about 1.8 million distinct CDR3 sequences, with roughly 50% as singletons. Sequenced sample: blood. The receptors here all came from a woman between 35 and 50 years old in good health. Each CDR3 is given with its conserved first and last residue. Each record gives: CDR3 protein, CDR3 DNA, J gene, D gene, V gene, clone size. D genes are given only for firm matches. Clone size appears in some rows only: once, few, many, or a class for an expanded clone.

CDR3: CASGASGGAYEQFF; DNA: TGCGCCAGCGGGGCTAGCGGGGGGGCCTATGAGCAGTTCTTC; J: TRBJ2-1; D: TRBD2; V: TRBV10-2; size: -
CDR3: CAISELGLALFSSYNEQFF; DNA: TGTGCCATCAGTGAATTGGGACTAGCGCTTTTTAGCTCCTACAATGAGCAGTTCTTC; J: TRBJ2-1; D: TRBD2; V: TRBV10-3; size: few
CDR3: CASSSPRTSGTDAQYF; DNA: TGTGCCAGCAGTTCCCCCCGGACTAGCGGAACAGATGCGCAGTATTTT; J: TRBJ2-3; D: TRBD2; V: TRBV28; size: -
CDR3: CASSLIGQGANGYTF; DNA: TGTGCCAGCAGCTTGATAGGACAGGGGGCGAATGGCTACACCTTC; J: TRBJ1-2; D: TRBD1; V: TRBV5-5; size: -
CDR3: CASSARTGDPNEQYF; DNA: TGTGCCAGCAGCGCCCGGACAGGGGACCCAAACGAGCAGTACTTC; J: TRBJ2-7; D: TRBD1; V: TRBV3-1; size: few
CDR3: CSAKAVSSTPRLADTQYF; DNA: TGCAGTGCTAAAGCGGTTTCTTCAACACCTAGGCTTGCAGATACGCAGTATTTT; J: TRBJ2-3; D: -; V: TRBV20-1; size: -
CDR3: CSASRLDAQETQYF; DNA: TGCAGTGCCTCGCGATTAGACGCCCAAGAGACCCAGTACTTC; J: TRBJ2-5; D: -; V: TRBV20-1; size: few
CDR3: CASSPTLAEAKNIQYF; DNA: TGTGCCAGCAGCCCGACACTAGCGGAAGCCAAAAACATTCAGTACTTC; J: TRBJ2-4; D: TRBD2; V: TRBV7-2; size: -
CDR3: CASSYGLGQGYGYTF; DNA: TGTGCCAGCAGTTACGGCCTGGGACAGGGCTATGGCTACACCTTC; J: TRBJ1-2; D: TRBD1; V: TRBV6-2/TRBV6-3; size: -
CDR3: CASSPQIMDTQYF; DNA: TGTGCCAGCTCACCACAAATTATGGATACGCAGTATTTT; J: TRBJ2-3; D: -; V: TRBV18; size: few
CDR3: CASSLALDPANTQYF; DNA: TGCGCCAGCAGCTTGGCTCTTGACCCCGCAAATACGCAGTATTTT; J: TRBJ2-3; D: -; V: TRBV5-1; size: -
CDR3: CASSQEGHPLLVYGYTF; DNA: TGTGCCAGCAGCCAGGAGGGCCACCCCCTACTAGTTTATGGCTACACCTTC; J: TRBJ1-2; D: -; V: TRBV3-1; size: -
CDR3: CASNNYGGWNEQYF; DNA: TGTGCCAGCAACAACTACGGGGGGTGGAATGAGCAGTACTTC; J: TRBJ2-7; D: TRBD2; V: TRBV7-2; size: -
CDR3: CASTDREDNNEQFF; DNA: TGTGCCAGCACCGACAGGGAGGACAACAATGAGCAGTTCTTC; J: TRBJ2-1; D: -; V: TRBV7-3; size: -
CDR3: CSARDFVTGRMETQYF; DNA: TGCAGTGCTAGAGATTTTGTGACAGGGAGGATGGAGACCCAGTACTTC; J: TRBJ2-5; D: -; V: TRBV20-1; size: -
CDR3: CASRLRTGGYGEQYF; DNA: TGTGCCAGCAGGCTTCGGACAGGGGGCTATGGTGAGCAGTACTTC; J: TRBJ2-7; D: TRBD1; V: TRBV12-3/TRBV12-4; size: -
CDR3: CASSYDAFTTNEKLFF; DNA: TGTGCCAGCAGTTACGACGCCTTTACAACTAATGAAAAACTGTTTTTT; J: TRBJ1-4; D: -; V: TRBV6-5; size: -
CDR3: CSARAYGGIGELFF; DNA: TGCAGTGCTAGAGCGTACGGAGGGATCGGGGAGCTGTTTTTT; J: TRBJ2-2; D: -; V: TRBV20-1; size: -
CDR3: CASSQDNSPVTDTQYF; DNA: TGCGCCAGCAGCCAAGATAACTCCCCCGTCACAGATACGCAGTATTTT; J: TRBJ2-3; D: -; V: TRBV4-3; size: -
CDR3: CASSFSQGRTDTQYF; DNA: TGCGCCAGCAGCTTCTCACAGGGTCGCACAGATACGCAGTATTTT; J: TRBJ2-3; D: -; V: TRBV5-1; size: -
CDR3: CASSRELLGLETQYF; DNA: TGTGCCAGCTCAAGAGAATTGTTAGGGTTAGAGACCCAGTACTTC; J: TRBJ2-5; D: -; V: TRBV6-6; size: -
CDR3: CAISGLAGDNEQFF; DNA: TGTGCCATCAGCGGACTAGCGGGGGACAATGAGCAGTTCTTC; J: TRBJ2-1; D: TRBD2; V: TRBV10-3; size: few
CDR3: CASSFGGTSIYGYTF; DNA: TGTGCCAGCAGTTTTGGGGGGACCTCGATCTATGGCTACACCTTC; J: TRBJ1-2; D: -; V: TRBV27; size: few
CDR3: CSVGGGGLRLETQYF; DNA: TGCAGCGTTGGGGGCGGGGGGTTACGTTTGGAGACCCAGTACTTC; J: TRBJ2-5; D: TRBD2; V: TRBV29-1; size: few
CDR3: CATQGGDTDTQYF; DNA: TGTGCCACCCAAGGGGGGGACACAGATACGCAGTATTTT; J: TRBJ2-3; D: -; V: TRBV10-3; size: few
CDR3: CASSWLAGDQPLSNEQFF; DNA: TGCGCCAGCAGCTGGCTAGCGGGGGATCAACCCTTATCCAATGAGCAGTTCTTC; J: TRBJ2-1; D: TRBD2; V: TRBV5-1; size: -
CDR3: CASSPRPGAYERYF; DNA: TGTGCCAGCAGCCCCAGACCTGGCGCCTACGAGCGGTACTTC; J: TRBJ2-4; D: -; V: TRBV7-2; size: -
CDR3: CSAKPTVLNYGYTF; DNA: TGCAGCGCTAAACCTACAGTACTTAACTATGGCTACACCTTC; J: TRBJ1-2; D: -; V: TRBV29-1; size: once
CDR3: CASSQEGGNNSPLHF; DNA: TGTGCCAGCAGCCAAGAGGGCGGTAATAATTCACCCCTCCACTTT; J: TRBJ1-6; D: -; V: TRBV14; size: -
CDR3: CSASLPRTGELFF; DNA: TGCAGTGCTAGCCTCCCCCGCACCGGGGAGCTGTTTTTT; J: TRBJ2-2; D: -; V: TRBV20-1; size: -
CDR3: CASSLGRGRSGANVLTF; DNA: TGTGCCAGCAGCTTGGGCAGGGGCCGCTCTGGGGCCAACGTCCTGACTTTC; J: TRBJ2-6; D: -; V: TRBV11-2; size: -
CDR3: CASSRQGNNEKLFF; DNA: TGTGCCAGCAGTCGACAGGGGAATAATGAAAAACTGTTTTTT; J: TRBJ1-4; D: TRBD1; V: TRBV12-3/TRBV12-4; size: -